This TCR beta chain was profiled in a study of blood T cells in healthy people across ages. Broader study findings: With unsorted PBMCs, a conclusive comparison of naive versus antigen-experienced cells was not possible. The recorded TCR beta diversity per million T cells decreased in a roughly linear manner with age.

The germline gives CDR1 SGHRS, CDR2 YFSETQ. V lost 6 bases and J 6 bases, leaving 10 bases between the germline ends. The CDR3 is made up of 12 amino acids. As regards this clonotype: What it binds is not known.

Then a second PCR, running about 6 to 12 cycles, was carried out with a sample-barcoded 5' primer and a J-beta primer mix. Each CDR3 protein gets one entry after TCRdb re-called the 5' RACE reads with MiXCR. The sample yields more than 800,000 distinct CDR3 sequences, 29% seen once. Caucasian individuals from Russia who were healthy and aged roughly 6 to 90 acted as donors. This chain uses TRBV5-1 with TRBJ1-5; D not resolved. The sequence was collected from a woman older than 75 in good health. Sequencing input: blood. As DNA, the CDR3 is TGCGCCAGCAACGATCCCTTTCAGCCCCAGCATTTT. Translation gives CASNDPFQPQHF. The full variable domain, rest sourced from reference TRBV5-1 and TRBJ1-5, is KAGVTQTPRYLIKTRGQQVTLSCSPISGHRSVSWYQQTPGQGLQFLFEYFSETQRNKGNFPGRFSGRQFSNSRSEMNVSTLELGDSALYLCASNDPFQPQHFGDGTRLSIL.